These T cell receptor beta chains were read from a single sample in a study of blood T cells in healthy people across ages. TCRdb re-analysed the 5' RACE reads in MiXCR, keeping a single row per CDR3 protein. The sample holds roughly 700,000 distinct CDR3 sequences, 45% to 50% seen once. Material: blood. Source of these receptors: a woman aged 60-75 years in good health. CDR3s include the opening cysteine and the closing phenylalanine or tryptophan. D genes are given only for firm matches. Rows give clone size only sometimes, using once, few, many, or a class for an expanded clone.

TGTGCCAGCAGCCGGACTACCTACAATGAGCAGTTCTTC,CASSRTTYNEQFF,few,13,TRBV6-5,TRBJ2-1,NA
TGCAGTGCTGCACTGAACCTAGCGACAGATACGCAGTATTTT,CSAALNLATDTQYF,few,14,TRBV20-1,TRBJ2-3,NA
TGTGCCAGCAGTTCCTCCGGCCCTCGGGAGACCCAGTACTTC,CASSSSGPRETQYF,NA,14,TRBV28,TRBJ2-5,NA
TGTGCCAGCAGCTTCGGAAGTCGAGAGCAGTACTTC,CASSFGSREQYF,NA,12,TRBV7-2,TRBJ2-7,NA
TGCGCCAGCAGCCAAGACAGGGTCGGTGGTTCCTACAATGAGCAGTTCTTC,CASSQDRVGGSYNEQFF,NA,17,TRBV4-3,TRBJ2-1,NA
TGCAGCGTTGTCGGACTAGCGGGTAAACGCTACGAGCAGTACTTC,CSVVGLAGKRYEQYF,NA,15,TRBV29-1,TRBJ2-7,TRBD2
TGTGCCAGCAGTGACCACCCCGGGACATCAAGCACAGATACGCAGTATTTT,CASSDHPGTSSTDTQYF,many,17,TRBV2,TRBJ2-3,NA
TGTGCCAGCAGCTTGACGGGAGGAACGGAAGAGACCCAGTACTTC,CASSLTGGTEETQYF,NA,15,TRBV11-2,TRBJ2-5,TRBD2
TGCAGCGGTACAGGGGGGAGGTACACTGAAGCTTTCTTT,CSGTGGRYTEAFF,NA,13,TRBV29-1,TRBJ1-1,TRBD1
TGCAGTGAGGGTGGGAATAACGAGCAGTTCTTC,CSEGGNNEQFF,NA,11,TRBV20-1,TRBJ2-1,NA
TGTGCCAGCAGCTTAAGACTAGCGGGGAAAAAAGAGACCCAGTACTTC,CASSLRLAGKKETQYF,NA,16,TRBV7-2,TRBJ2-5,TRBD2
TGTGCCAGCAGTTTACTCCCTTCTACTAATGAAAAACTGTTTTTT,CASSLLPSTNEKLFF,NA,15,TRBV12-3/TRBV12-4,TRBJ1-4,NA
TGTGCCAGCAGGAGGACTACGGCTGGGGAGCAGTACTTC,CASRRTTAGEQYF,many,13,TRBV25-1,TRBJ2-5,NA
TGTGCCAGCTCACCACCCTCTAGGGAGCAGTTCTTC,CASSPPSREQFF,NA,12,TRBV18,TRBJ2-1,NA
TGCGCCAGCACCGGGACGGGGAACACCGGGGAGCTGTTTTTT,CASTGTGNTGELFF,few,14,TRBV5-1,TRBJ2-2,NA
TGTGCCAGCAGTGAAGTGGGACAGGACTTCTACGAGCAGTACTTC,CASSEVGQDFYEQYF,NA,15,TRBV6-1,TRBJ2-7,TRBD1
TGCAGTGCTAGAGATGGCAGGCGGAACACCGGGGAGCTGTTTTTT,CSARDGRRNTGELFF,few,15,TRBV20-1,TRBJ2-2,NA
TGTGCCAGCAGTGCCCCGGGACTAGCGGGAGTAGACGAGCAGTTCTTC,CASSAPGLAGVDEQFF,NA,16,TRBV2,TRBJ2-1,TRBD2
TGTGCCAGCAGCCCCGGGTGGGCTAGCGGCAGCACAGATACGCAGTATTTT,CASSPGWASGSTDTQYF,NA,17,TRBV9,TRBJ2-3,TRBD2
TGCGCCAGCAGCTCCGGGACTAGCGGAGATCGCGAGACCCAGTACTTC,CASSSGTSGDRETQYF,few,16,TRBV5-1,TRBJ2-5,TRBD2
TGTGCCAGCAGTCCCGGGGGGCCCTTCAAAACCAGGGTACACAATGAACAAGAGACCCAGTACTTC,CASSPGGPFKTRVHNEQETQYF,NA,22,TRBV12-3/TRBV12-4,TRBJ2-5,NA
TGTGCCAGTCAGGCCCCGGGCCTCCTCTACGAGCAGTACTTC,CASQAPGLLYEQYF,NA,14,TRBV25-1,TRBJ2-7,NA
TGCAGCGTCTCCCGGGACAATTTTGGCTACACCTTC,CSVSRDNFGYTF,few,12,TRBV29-1,TRBJ1-2,NA
TGTGCCAGCAGTCTAAGACAGGGCGTAAGCCGCACAGATACGCAGTATTTT,CASSLRQGVSRTDTQYF,NA,17,TRBV6-6,TRBJ2-3,TRBD1
TGTGCCAGCAGATTAGGGGGGGCCAGCACTGAAGCTTTCTTT,CASRLGGASTEAFF,few,14,TRBV3-1,TRBJ1-1,NA
TGCAGCGTTGCGGAAGGGGCAGTCCAGCATTTT,CSVAEGAVQHF,few,11,TRBV29-1,TRBJ1-5,NA